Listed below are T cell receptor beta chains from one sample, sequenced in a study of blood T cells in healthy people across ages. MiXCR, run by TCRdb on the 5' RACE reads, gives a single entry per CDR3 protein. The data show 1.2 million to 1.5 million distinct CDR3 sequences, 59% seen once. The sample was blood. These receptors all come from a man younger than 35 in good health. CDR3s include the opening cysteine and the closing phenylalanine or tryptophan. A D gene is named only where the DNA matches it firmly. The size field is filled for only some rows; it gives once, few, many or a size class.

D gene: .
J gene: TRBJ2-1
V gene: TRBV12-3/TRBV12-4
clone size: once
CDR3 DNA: TGTGCCAGCAGGCCCGGGTTGAACTCCTACAATGAGCAGTTCTTC
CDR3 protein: CASRPGLNSYNEQFF

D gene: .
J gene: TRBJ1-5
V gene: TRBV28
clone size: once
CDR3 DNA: TGTGCCACTGAAACTAGACAGAGCAATCAGCCCCAGCATTTT
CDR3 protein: CATETRQSNQPQHF

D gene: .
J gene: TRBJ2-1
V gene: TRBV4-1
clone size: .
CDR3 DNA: TGCGCCAGCAGCCAAGTTATAACGGGGGGCCTTTCCAATGAGCAGTTCTTC
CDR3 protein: CASSQVITGGLSNEQFF

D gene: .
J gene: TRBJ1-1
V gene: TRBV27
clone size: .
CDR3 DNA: TGTGCCAGCAGCGGAGCTTGGACCACTGAAGCTTTCTTT
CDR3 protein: CASSGAWTTEAFF

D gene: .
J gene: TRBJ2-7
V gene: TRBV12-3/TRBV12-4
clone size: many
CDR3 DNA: TGTGCCAGCAGTGTCGACTACGAGCAGTACTTC
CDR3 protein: CASSVDYEQYF

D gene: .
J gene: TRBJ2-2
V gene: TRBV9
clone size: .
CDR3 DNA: TGTGCCAGCAGCGTCAGGCTAGGGGCCGGGGAGCTGTTTTTT
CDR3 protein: CASSVRLGAGELFF

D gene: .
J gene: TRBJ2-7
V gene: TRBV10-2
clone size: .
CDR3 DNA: TGCGCCAGCAGTCTAGACGGGACGAGCTCCTACGAGCAGTACTTC
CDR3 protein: CASSLDGTSSYEQYF

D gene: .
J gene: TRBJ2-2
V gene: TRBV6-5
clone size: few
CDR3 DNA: TGTGCCAGCAGTCCCGGACCCACGAACACCGGGGAGCTGTTTTTT
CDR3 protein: CASSPGPTNTGELFF

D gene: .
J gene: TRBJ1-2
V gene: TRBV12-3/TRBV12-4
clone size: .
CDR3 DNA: TGTGCCAGCAGACTGGGGACTTACAGGGTCGGTAACTATGGCTACACCTTC
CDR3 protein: CASRLGTYRVGNYGYTF

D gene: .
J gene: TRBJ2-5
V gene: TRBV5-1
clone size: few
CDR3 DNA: TGCGCCAGCAGCTTGGACAGACCCCAAGAGACCCAGTACTTC
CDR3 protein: CASSLDRPQETQYF

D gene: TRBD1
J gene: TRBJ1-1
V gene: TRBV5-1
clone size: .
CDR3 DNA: TGCGCCAGCAGCTTGTTAGGGTGGAGGACAGGGATTAGCACTGAAGCTTTCTTT
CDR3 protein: CASSLLGWRTGISTEAFF

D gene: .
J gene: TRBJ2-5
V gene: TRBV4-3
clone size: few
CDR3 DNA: TGCGCCAGCAGCCAAGATCTGAACGCCGGGGAGACCCAGTACTTC
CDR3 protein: CASSQDLNAGETQYF

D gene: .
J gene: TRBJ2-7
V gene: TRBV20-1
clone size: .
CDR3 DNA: TGCAGTGCTAGGCGGAGGGGCCCTCGGGACAATCCTTACGAGCAGTACTTC
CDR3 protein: CSARRRGPRDNPYEQYF

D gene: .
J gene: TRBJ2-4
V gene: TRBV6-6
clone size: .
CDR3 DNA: TGTGCCAGCAGTCGGGAGAGGGAGCAGTACTTC
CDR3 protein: CASSREREQYF

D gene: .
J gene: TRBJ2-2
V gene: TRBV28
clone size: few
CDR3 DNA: TGTGCCAGCATCTTCGCGCGGACCGCGAACACCGGGGAGCTGTTTTTT
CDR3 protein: CASIFARTANTGELFF

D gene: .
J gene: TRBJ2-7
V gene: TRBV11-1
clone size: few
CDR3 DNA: TGTGCCAGCACCCGTCCGGGACATATCTACGAGCAGTACTTC
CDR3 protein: CASTRPGHIYEQYF

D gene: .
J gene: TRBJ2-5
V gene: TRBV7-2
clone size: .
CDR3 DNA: TGTGCCAGCAGCTGGATGCAAGCCCAAGAGACCCAGTACTTC
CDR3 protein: CASSWMQAQETQYF

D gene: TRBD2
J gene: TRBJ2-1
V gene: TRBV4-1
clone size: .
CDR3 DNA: TGCGCCAGCAGCCAAGCGGGAGGCGGGGCCGATGAGCAGTTCTTC
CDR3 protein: CASSQAGGGADEQFF

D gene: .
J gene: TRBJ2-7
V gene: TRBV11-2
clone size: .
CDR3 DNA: TGTGCCAGCAGCTTAGATCCCCCGCGACACTCCTACGAGCAGTACTTC
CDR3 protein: CASSLDPPRHSYEQYF

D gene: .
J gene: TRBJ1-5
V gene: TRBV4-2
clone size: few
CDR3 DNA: TGTGCCAGCAGCCAAGATGGCGGTCAGCCCCAGCATTTT
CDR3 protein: CASSQDGGQPQHF

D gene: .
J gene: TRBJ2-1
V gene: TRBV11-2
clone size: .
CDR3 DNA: TGTGCCAGCAGCTTAGGTGTCTCCTCCCTAGGGTTCTTC
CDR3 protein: CASSLGVSSLGFF

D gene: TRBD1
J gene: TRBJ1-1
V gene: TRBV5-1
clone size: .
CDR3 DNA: TGCGCCAGCAGCTTACTGGGCAGGGGGTCAGGTGTGAACACTGAAGCTTTCTTT
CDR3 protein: CASSLLGRGSGVNTEAFF

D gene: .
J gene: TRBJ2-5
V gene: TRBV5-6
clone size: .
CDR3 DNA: TGTGCCAGCAGCTTGTTTCAACATCTTCTGGGGGAGACCCAGTACTTC
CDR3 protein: CASSLFQHLLGETQYF

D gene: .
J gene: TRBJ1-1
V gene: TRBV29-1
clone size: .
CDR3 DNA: TGCAGCGTTGAAGATCCGGCAGGGAAGAAAACTGAAGCTTTCTTT
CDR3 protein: CSVEDPAGKKTEAFF

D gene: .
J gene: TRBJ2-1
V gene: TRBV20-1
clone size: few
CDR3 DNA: TGCAGTGCCCCGACTCCTAGCGCCGGCTCCTACAATGAGCAGTTCTTC
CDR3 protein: CSAPTPSAGSYNEQFF

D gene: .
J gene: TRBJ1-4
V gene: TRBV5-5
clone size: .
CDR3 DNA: TGTGCCAGCAGCTTGGATCCGGGTCTAGGTGAAAAACTGTTTTTT
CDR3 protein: CASSLDPGLGEKLFF

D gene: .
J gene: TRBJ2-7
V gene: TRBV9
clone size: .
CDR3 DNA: TGTGCCAGCAGCGTAGTCCCCGACCCCCCCGAGCAGTACTTC
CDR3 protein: CASSVVPDPPEQYF

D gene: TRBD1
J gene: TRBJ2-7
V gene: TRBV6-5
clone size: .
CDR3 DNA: TGTGCCAGCAATTCGGACAGGGCCCCCTACGAGCAGTACTTC
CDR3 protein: CASNSDRAPYEQYF

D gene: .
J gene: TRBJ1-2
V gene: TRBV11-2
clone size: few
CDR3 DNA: TGTGCCAGCAGCTTAGGCTGGGACTATGGCTACACCTTC
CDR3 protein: CASSLGWDYGYTF

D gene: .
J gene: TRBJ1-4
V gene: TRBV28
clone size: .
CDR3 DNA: TGTGCCAGCAGAACGACAGCATCCGCAACTAATGAAAAACTGTTTTTT
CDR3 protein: CASRTTASATNEKLFF

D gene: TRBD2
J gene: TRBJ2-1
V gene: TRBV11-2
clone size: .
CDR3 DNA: TGTGCCAGCAGCTTATATGCCGGGACTAGCGGGCCGGGCAATGAGCAGTTCTTC
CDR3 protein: CASSLYAGTSGPGNEQFF

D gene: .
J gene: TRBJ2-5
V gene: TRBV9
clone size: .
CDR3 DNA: TGTGCCAGCAGCATCCAACCGGGACATGAGACCCAGTACTTC
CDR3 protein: CASSIQPGHETQYF

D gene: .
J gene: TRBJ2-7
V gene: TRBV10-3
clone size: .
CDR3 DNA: TGTGCCATCAGATTCGGGACTGCCTACGAGCAGTACTTC
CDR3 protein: CAIRFGTAYEQYF

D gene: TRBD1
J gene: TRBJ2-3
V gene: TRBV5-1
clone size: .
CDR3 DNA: TGCGCCAGCAGCCCAGGACAGGGCCTCAACCCAGATACGCAGTATTTT
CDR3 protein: CASSPGQGLNPDTQYF

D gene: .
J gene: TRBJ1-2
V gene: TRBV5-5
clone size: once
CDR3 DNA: TGTGCCAGCAGCTTGACAGATATCTACACCTTC
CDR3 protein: CASSLTDIYTF

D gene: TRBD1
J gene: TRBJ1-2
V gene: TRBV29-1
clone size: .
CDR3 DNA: TGCAGCGTCGCTCCGGGACAGGGGCTCTATGGCTACACCTTC
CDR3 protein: CSVAPGQGLYGYTF

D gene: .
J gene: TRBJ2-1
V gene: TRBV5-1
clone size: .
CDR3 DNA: TGCGCCAGCAGCCAGTCCGCCTTGGGGTCCTACAATGAGCAGTTCTTC
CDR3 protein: CASSQSALGSYNEQFF

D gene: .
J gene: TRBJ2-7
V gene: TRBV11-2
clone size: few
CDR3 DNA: TGTGCCAGCAGCTTAGATATCGAGCAGTACTTC
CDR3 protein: CASSLDIEQYF

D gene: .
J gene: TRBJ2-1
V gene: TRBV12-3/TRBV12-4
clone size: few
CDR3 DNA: TGTGCCAGCACTCAGGGTACGGGCTATGAGCAGTTCTTC
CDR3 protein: CASTQGTGYEQFF

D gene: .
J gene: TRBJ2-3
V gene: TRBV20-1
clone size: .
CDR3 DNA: TGCAGTGCCGAGTGGCCCGTCACAGATACGCAGTATTTT
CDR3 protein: CSAEWPVTDTQYF

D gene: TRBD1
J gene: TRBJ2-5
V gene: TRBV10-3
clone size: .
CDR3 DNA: TGTGCCATCAGGAGGACAGGGCTTAAAGAGACCCAGTACTTC
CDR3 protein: CAIRRTGLKETQYF